A selection of T cell receptor beta chains follows, all from one sample in a study of blood T cell repertoires in COVID-19. Produced via immunoSEQ multiplex PCR; TCRdb's table is partial and in-frame only. Counted here are over 85,000 clones, around 84% occurring once; the ten biggest clones make up about 3%. The sequenced material came from peripheral blood. Source of these receptors: a man aged 50-59 years with active or convalescent COVID-19. CDR3s include the opening cysteine and the closing phenylalanine or tryptophan. Fields, in order: D gene, J gene, clone size, V gene, CDR3 length, CDR3 DNA, CDR3 protein. A D gene is named only where the DNA matches it firmly. Size is omitted from some rows. Given values are once, few, many or a class for expanded clones.

-	TRBJ1-1	-	TRBV18	14	TGTGCCAGCTCACCACGTCAGGAGAACACTGAAGCTTTCTTT	CASSPRQENTEAFF
TRBD2	TRBJ2-3	-	TRBV4-3	20	TGCGCCAGCAGTCGAACGGTAACCGGCGGGGGGGCCTCGGGCACAGATACGCAGTATTTT	CASSRTVTGGGASGTDTQYF
TRBD1	TRBJ1-5	-	TRBV19	17	TGTGCCAGTACCCCTATCGGACAGGGTGGCGCCAATCAGCCCCAGCATTTT	CASTPIGQGGANQPQHF
-	TRBJ1-1	-	TRBV28	13	TGTGCCAGCAGTTTACTGGCAGGAACTGAAGCTTTCTTT	CASSLLAGTEAFF
-	TRBJ1-5	-	TRBV28	15	TGTGCCAGCAGTTTACAAGCAGGGGCTCGTCAGCCCCAGCATTTT	CASSLQAGARQPQHF
-	TRBJ1-5	-	TRBV10-3	15	TGTGCCATCAGTGATCAGGATAATAGCAATCAGCCCCAGCATTTT	CAISDQDNSNQPQHF
-	TRBJ2-2	-	TRBV6-4	13	TGTGCCAGCAGTGTGACTACGACCGGGGAGCTGTTTTTT	CASSVTTTGELFF
TRBD1	TRBJ2-6	-	TRBV5-6	16	TGTGCCAGCAGGGATGAGGGGGCTGCAGGGGCCAACGTCCTGACTTTC	CASRDEGAAGANVLTF
-	TRBJ1-4	-	TRBV24-1	13	TGTGCCACCAGCGGCCAGGGGAGTGAAAAACTGTTTTTT	CATSGQGSEKLFF
-	TRBJ1-2	-	TRBV6-2/TRBV6-3	15	TGTGCCAGCAGTTCGAGAGTCAATTTAAACTATGGCTACACCTTC	CASSSRVNLNYGYTF
-	TRBJ1-2	-	TRBV28	12	TGTGCCAGCAGTTCACACATGGAGGGCTACACCTTC	CASSSHMEGYTF
-	TRBJ1-3	-	TRBV6-1	17	TGTGCCAGCAGTGCAGGACAGTTGGGTAGCTCTGGAAACACCATATATTTT	CASSAGQLGSSGNTIYF
-	TRBJ1-5	-	TRBV19	15	TGTGCCAGTAGTGACCAGGGGTATAGCAATCAGCCCCAGCATTTT	CASSDQGYSNQPQHF
-	TRBJ2-2	-	TRBV30	13	TGTGCCTGGAGTGTAAGGGGGATCTGGGAGCTGTTTTTT	CAWSVRGIWELFF
-	TRBJ2-5	-	TRBV4-3	15	TGCGCCAGCAGCCAAGATGAACTGCAACAAGAGACCCAGTACTTC	CASSQDELQQETQYF
TRBD1	TRBJ1-4	-	TRBV6-1	15	TGTGCCAGCAGTGAAGGGAAGGGGGCGAATGAAAAACTGTTTTTT	CASSEGKGANEKLFF
TRBD1	TRBJ2-5	-	TRBV19	14	TGTGCCAGTAGTATCGGACAGGGGAGAGAGACCCAGTACTTC	CASSIGQGRETQYF
-	TRBJ1-3	-	TRBV28	15	TGTGCCAGCAGTTTTCGAGGACTTCTCGGAAACACCATATATTTT	CASSFRGLLGNTIYF
-	TRBJ1-2	-	TRBV6-6	13	TGTGCCAGCAGTTACGAAGGGGTCTATGGCTACACCTTC	CASSYEGVYGYTF
-	TRBJ1-2	-	TRBV7-2	15	TGTGCCAGCAGCTTAGCGGGGGGGAATAACTATGGCTACACCTTC	CASSLAGGNNYGYTF
-	TRBJ2-5	once	TRBV19	15	TGTGCCAGTAGCCCCGGGGCAGGGGGGAGTGAGACCCAGTACTTC	CASSPGAGGSETQYF
TRBD1	TRBJ1-1	-	TRBV19	15	TGTGCCAGTAGGAAAACAGGGGGCGCCGGCACTGAAGCTTTCTTT	CASRKTGGAGTEAFF
-	TRBJ1-4	-	TRBV7-2	13	TGTGCCAGCAGGGGTAGGACAGACGAAAAACTGTTTTTT	CASRGRTDEKLFF
TRBD1	TRBJ1-5	-	TRBV19	14	TGTGCCACCCGGGACAGGGGGCTAGGGCAGCCCCAGCATTTT	CATRDRGLGQPQHF
-	TRBJ1-4	-	TRBV7-2	16	TGTGCCAGCAGCTTAGAGGGCGTTGGGCGGGGTGAAAAACTGTTTTTT	CASSLEGVGRGEKLFF
TRBD1	TRBJ1-1	-	TRBV11-2	14	TGTGCCAGCAGCTTAGGACAGGGGAGCACTGAAGCTTTCTTT	CASSLGQGSTEAFF
-	TRBJ1-2	-	TRBV9	14	TGTGCCAGCAGCGTAGAAGGGCGGGGCTATGGCTACACCTTC	CASSVEGRGYGYTF
-	TRBJ2-5	-	TRBV2	15	TGTGCCAGCAAGGCTAGCTCCACGTACCAAGAGACCCAGTACTTC	CASKASSTYQETQYF
-	TRBJ1-6	-	TRBV7-2	15	TGTGCCAGCAGCTTCCCCCAGGGGTATAATTCACCCCTCCACTTT	CASSFPQGYNSPLHF
-	TRBJ2-2	-	TRBV19	14	TGTGCCAGTAGTATAATACAGGGCACCGGGGAGCTGTTTTTT	CASSIIQGTGELFF
-	TRBJ2-5	-	TRBV28	14	TGTGCCAGCAGACTGGGGGGTCCTCAAGAGACCCAGTACTTC	CASRLGGPQETQYF